What follows describes a single T cell receptor (beta chain). After removal of 5 bases from V and 0 bases from J, the junction contained 1 base not matched to a gene. The CDR3 spans 14 residues. Germline V gene lookup returns CDR1 MNHNY and CDR2 SVGAGI (reference sequence). This sample is part of a study of blood T cell repertoires in COVID-19. The wider study: COVID-19 samples from acute and convalescent phases originated in the United States, Italy and Spain. PBMCs, B-cell-depleted T cells, or T cells provided the cDNA or gDNA that made up the material.

Under the authors' procedure: Nucleated cell number was recorded as an estimate derived from reference gene primer amplification. TCRdb's copy holds only in-frame clones and misses some; the assay was immunoSEQ multiplex PCR. That table furnishes V, J and clone size, whereas the DNA furnished D and trimming. The sample holds hundreds of thousands of clones, 75% to 90% seen once. The chain is built from TRBV6-6 and TRBJ1-2, with TRBD1 identical over 9 bases. Source material: peripheral blood. The source is a woman aged 30 to 39 with active or convalescent COVID-19. CDR3 region: CASSRTGANYGYTF. Written as DNA, the CDR3 is TGTGCCAGCAGTCGGACAGGGGCTAACTATGGCTACACCTTC.